One and the same sample provided the 22 T cell receptor beta chains below, sequenced in a study of blood T cell repertoires in COVID-19. Sequenced by immunoSEQ multiplex PCR; TCRdb stores in-frame clones only, minus some. The sample lists approximately 250,000 clones; roughly 85% were seen once. Source material: PBMCs or T cells enriched from blood (not recorded which). The receptor source for this set is a woman aged 50 to 60 with acute COVID-19.

This chain connects TRBV6-5 to TRBJ2-7; 9 bases match TRBD1. Trimming removed 7 bases from V and 5 bases from J; junction bases left unmatched: 12. Looked up from germline, CDR1 is MNHEY and CDR2 is SVGAGI. The CDR3 extends over 15 amino acids. The CDR3 DNA is TGTGCCAGCACTTCCCCGGGACAGGGAAGCGACGAGCAGTACTTC. Amino acids: CASTSPGQGSDEQYF.

The V gene is TRBV18, the J gene TRBJ1-6, with 8 bases aligning to TRBD1. CDR3 size: 16 residues. V lost 3 bases and J lost 5; bases outside the gene matches: 6. Germline loops: CDR1 KGHSH, CDR2 LQKENI. The CDR3 nucleotides are TGTGCCAGCTCACCTCGACAGGGGCCAAATAATTCACCCCTCCACTTT. Its translation: CASSPRQGPNNSPLHF.

The V gene is TRBV30, the J gene TRBJ1-2; D is undetermined. CDR1 and CDR2 (germline): GTSNPN, SVGIG (reference sequence). Trimming took off 2 bases at V and 7 bases at J, with 11 bases between the two ends. The CDR3 is 12 amino acids. As DNA, the CDR3 is TGTGCCTGGAGTTCCCCATTCGGTGGCTACACCTTC. Translating gives CAWSSPFGGYTF.

The CDR3 DNA is TGTGCCATCAGTTCGGTGGGCCGCTCTGGAAACACCATATATTTT. Translated, it gives CAISSVGRSGNTIYF. The rearrangement uses TRBV10-3 and TRBJ1-3; D is ambiguous. CDR1 and CDR2 from the germline V gene are ENHRY and SYGVKD. CDR3 length: 15 residues. Trimming took 5 bases from V and 0 from J, leaving 11 bases between them.

The J gene is TRBJ2-2, the V gene TRBV6-5; D remains ambiguous. Trimming left V 9 bases short and J 0 bases short, with 11 bases between. The CDR3 totals 14 residues. The germline gives CDR1 MNHEY, CDR2 SVGAGI. CDR3 residues: CASGEGANTGELFF. CDR3 DNA: TGTGCCAGTGGCGAAGGAGCGAACACCGGGGAGCTGTTTTTT.

CDR3 amino acids: CASSSHSGTSGNEQYF. The DNA for the CDR3 is TGTGCCAGCAGTTCGCACTCCGGGACTAGCGGAAACGAGCAGTACTTC. V usage is TRBV6-5 and J usage is TRBJ2-7; 11 bases align to TRBD2. The germline V gene encodes CDR1 MNHEY and CDR2 SVGAGI. The CDR3 has 16 amino acids. V trimming: 4 bases; J trimming: 5 bases; junction bases outside the gene matches: 10.

The chain has TRBV7-9 and TRBJ1-2; 7 bases are shared with TRBD1. V was clipped by 7 bases and J by 6 bases; unmatched bases: 11. CDR1 is SEHNR and CDR2 is FQNEAQ in the germline V gene (reference sequence). The CDR3 spans 14 residues. The CDR3 reads CASTFADRVDGYTF. The CDR3 DNA reads as TGTGCCAGCACCTTTGCCGACAGGGTTGATGGCTACACCTTC.

V is TRBV4-3 and J is TRBJ1-1; D unresolved. Trimming pared 4 bases from V and 0 bases from J, leaving 15 bases between. CDR3 length equals 16 residues. Germline V gene sequence: CDR1 LGHNA, CDR2 YSLEER. The chain's CDR3 is CASSPWTDILNTEAFF. The CDR3 nucleotides are TGCGCCAGCAGCCCGTGGACTGATATTCTGAACACTGAAGCTTTCTTT.

This chain links TRBV19 with TRBJ1-6, with 8 bases identical to TRBD1. Trimming cost V 6 bases and J 7 bases; bases outside gene matches: 8. CDR3 length: 15 amino acids. Germline V gene lookup returns CDR1 LNHDA and CDR2 SQIVND (reference sequence). The CDR3 loop is CASRADRADNSPLHF. The CDR3 DNA reads as TGTGCCAGTAGGGCGGACAGGGCTGACAATTCACCCCTCCACTTT.

In nucleotides, the CDR3 is TGCGCCAGCAGCCACTTCACAGGGGGGCGCCAGCCCCAGCATTTT. It specifies CASSHFTGGRQPQHF. This rearrangement joins TRBV4-3 to TRBJ1-5; 8 positions match TRBD1. V lost 3 bases and J lost 7; bases outside the gene matches: 8. The CDR3 is made up of 15 amino acids. Germline CDR1 and CDR2: LGHNA and YSLEER.

The genes are TRBV11-2 and TRBJ2-2; tentative D call: TRBD2 (5 bases). The V end was cut by 5 bases, the J end by 5 bases, with 15 bases between. CDR1 is SGHAT, CDR2 FQNNGV, per germline. The length of the CDR3 is 15 residues. The DNA of the CDR3 is TGTGCCAGCAGCCCCGGGGTCTCGGGGACCGGGGAGCTGTTTTTT. Protein product: CASSPGVSGTGELFF.

V and J are TRBV20-1 and TRBJ1-2, with TRBD1 matching 7 bases. V gave up 3 bases and J gave up 4 bases; unmatched junction bases: 5. The CDR3 extends over 13 amino acids. Germline V gene sequence: CDR1 DFQATT, CDR2 SNEGSKA (reference sequence). CDR3 coding DNA: TGCAGTGCTAGTTTCGGGACAGCCTATGGCTACACCTTC. Its protein product is CSASFGTAYGYTF.

The chain combines TRBV5-5 with TRBJ2-5, with D possibly matching TRBD1 (6 bases). The germline V and J ends were trimmed by 1 base and 2 bases, with 18 bases remaining between them. The CDR3 has 17 amino acids. CDR1 is SGHKS, CDR2 YYEKEE, per germline (reference sequence). CDR3 in DNA: TGTGCCAGCAGCTTGAGCGCACTGGGGGCAATACAAGAGACCCAGTACTTC. This sequence encodes CASSLSALGAIQETQYF.

The V gene is TRBV6-5, the J gene TRBJ1-5; D is perhaps TRBD1 (5 bases). V lost 6 bases to trimming and J lost 5 bases, with 14 bases between them. This CDR3 comprises 14 residues. Germline CDR1 is MNHEY and CDR2 is SVGAGI. CDR3 bases: TGTGCCAGCAGCCGATGGGGGGGTGATCAGCCCCAGCATTTT. Translating it yields CASSRWGGDQPQHF.

The chain's CDR3 is CASSLDTGIIREAFF. As DNA, the CDR3 is TGCGCCAGCAGCTTGGATACAGGGATCATTAGAGAAGCTTTCTTT. The gene calls are TRBV5-1 and TRBJ1-1; tentative D call: TRBD1 (6 bases). V was pared by 0 bases and J by 8 bases, with 17 bases between. CDR1 and CDR2 from the germline V gene are SGHRS and YFSETQ. This CDR3 comprises 15 residues.

The chain uses TRBV11-3 and TRBJ2-1; TRBD1 agrees at 8 bases. Trimming took 6 bases from V and 6 from J; bases not matched to a gene: 4. Looked up from germline, CDR1 is SGHNT and CDR2 is YENEEA. The CDR3 sequence is 13 residues long. As DNA, the CDR3 is TGTGCCAGCAGTCTTGACAGGGGCAATGAGCAGTTCTTC. This gives the protein CASSLDRGNEQFF.

J is TRBJ1-1 and V is TRBV5-4, with D unresolved. V was clipped by 0 bases and J by 1 base, with 10 bases between them. Germline V lookup: CDR1 SGHNT, CDR2 YYREEE (reference sequence). The CDR3 loop spans 15 amino acids. The CDR3: CASSLEREGNTEAFF. CDR3 nucleotide sequence: TGTGCCAGCAGCTTGGAGAGGGAAGGGAACACTGAAGCTTTCTTT.

This clone has a single count. This rearrangement joins TRBV30 to TRBJ2-3; 7 nucleotides align to TRBD1. V dropped 5 bases and J dropped 3; count of bases not matched to a gene: 8. The CDR3 is 14 residues long. Per the germline V gene, CDR1 is GTSNPN and CDR2 is SVGIG (reference sequence). The CDR3: CAWDKQGMTDTQYF. CDR3 DNA sequence: TGTGCCTGGGATAAACAGGGGATGACAGATACGCAGTATTTT.

This chain links TRBV29-1 with TRBJ2-1; 14 positions agree with TRBD2. The germline V gene has CDR1 SQVTM and CDR2 ANQGSEA. CDR3 length equals 14 residues. Trimming cost V 7 bases and J 9 bases; bases outside gene matches: 8. In DNA form, the CDR3 reads TGCAGCGCCCAGACTAGCGGGGGGGCCAGTGAGCAGTTCTTC. Its protein is CSAQTSGGASEQFF.

The CDR3: CATSRGAGGTEKLFF. DNA for the CDR3: TGTGCCACCAGCAGAGGGGCGGGGGGAACGGAAAAACTGTTTTTT. The chain is built from TRBV15 and TRBJ1-4; a weak D match, TRBD1 (5 bases). The length of the CDR3 is 15 residues. The V and J ends lost 1 base and 8 bases respectively, with 14 bases between them. The germline gives CDR1 LNHNV, CDR2 YYDKDF (reference sequence).

The V gene is TRBV5-1, the J gene TRBJ2-3, with D tentatively TRBD2 (6 bases). This CDR3 contains 15 residues. V was shortened by 1 base and J by 0 bases, with 9 bases between the two germline ends. Germline assignment: CDR1 SGHRS and CDR2 YFSETQ. The CDR3 DNA reads TGCGCCAGCAGCTTGAATAGCGGAAGCACAGATACGCAGTATTTT. Amino acids: CASSLNSGSTDTQYF.

This clone was seen only a few times. This rearrangement joins TRBV6-2 or TRBV6-3 to TRBJ2-7, with D tentatively TRBD1 (6 bases). V was cut by 6 bases and J by 1 base, with 25 bases left in between. This CDR3 has 18 residues. Germline CDR1 reads MNHEY; CDR2 reads SVGEGT. The CDR3 bases are TGTGCCAGCAGCCCTCCCCGGACAGCCTCGACTTATTCCTACGAGCAGTACTTC. Its protein product is CASSPPRTASTYSYEQYF.